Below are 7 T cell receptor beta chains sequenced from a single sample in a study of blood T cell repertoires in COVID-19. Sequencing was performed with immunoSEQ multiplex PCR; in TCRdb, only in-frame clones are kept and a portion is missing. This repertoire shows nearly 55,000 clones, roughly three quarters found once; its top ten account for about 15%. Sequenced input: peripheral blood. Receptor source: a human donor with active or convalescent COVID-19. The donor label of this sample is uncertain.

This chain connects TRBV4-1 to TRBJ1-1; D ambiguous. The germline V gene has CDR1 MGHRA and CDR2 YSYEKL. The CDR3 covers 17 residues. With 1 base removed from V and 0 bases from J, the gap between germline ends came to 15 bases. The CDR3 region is CASSQARPRGMNTEAFF. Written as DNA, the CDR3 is TGCGCCAGCAGCCAAGCCAGGCCCCGAGGGATGAACACTGAAGCTTTCTTT.

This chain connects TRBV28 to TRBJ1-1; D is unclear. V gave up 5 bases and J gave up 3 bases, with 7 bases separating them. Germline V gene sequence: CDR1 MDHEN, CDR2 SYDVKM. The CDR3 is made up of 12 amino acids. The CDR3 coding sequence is TGTGCCAGCAGTCTACTGGACACTGAAGCTTTCTTT. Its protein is CASSLLDTEAFF.

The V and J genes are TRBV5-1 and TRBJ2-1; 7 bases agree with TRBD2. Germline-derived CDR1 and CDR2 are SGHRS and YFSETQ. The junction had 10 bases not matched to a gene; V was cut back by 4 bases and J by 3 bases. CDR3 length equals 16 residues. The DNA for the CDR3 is TGCGCCAGCAGCGGAGCTCTAGCGGAGTACTACAATGAGCAGTTCTTC. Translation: CASSGALAEYYNEQFF.

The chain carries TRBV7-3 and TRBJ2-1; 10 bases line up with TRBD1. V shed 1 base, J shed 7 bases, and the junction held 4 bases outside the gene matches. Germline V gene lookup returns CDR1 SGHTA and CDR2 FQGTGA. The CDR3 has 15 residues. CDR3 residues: CASSLNWGQGNEQFF. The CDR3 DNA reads TGTGCCAGCAGCTTAAATTGGGGACAGGGGAATGAGCAGTTCTTC.

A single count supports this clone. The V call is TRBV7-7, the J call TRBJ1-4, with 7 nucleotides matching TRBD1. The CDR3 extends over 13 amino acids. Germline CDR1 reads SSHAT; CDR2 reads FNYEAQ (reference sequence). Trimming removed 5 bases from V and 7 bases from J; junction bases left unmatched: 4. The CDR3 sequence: CASSPRDSEKLFF. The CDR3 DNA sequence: TGTGCCAGCAGCCCCCGGGACAGTGAAAAACTGTTTTTT.

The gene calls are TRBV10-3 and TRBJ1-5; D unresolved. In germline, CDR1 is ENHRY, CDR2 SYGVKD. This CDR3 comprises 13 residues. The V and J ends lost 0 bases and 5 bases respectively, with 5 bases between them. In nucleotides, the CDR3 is TGTGCCATCAGTGAGTCGTCATATCAGCCCCAGCATTTT. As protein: CAISESSYQPQHF.

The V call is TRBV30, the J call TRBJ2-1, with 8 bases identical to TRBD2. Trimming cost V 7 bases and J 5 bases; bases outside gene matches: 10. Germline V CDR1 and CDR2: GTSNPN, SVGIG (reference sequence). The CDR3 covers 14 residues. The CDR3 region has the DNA TGTGCCTCGGGGGCACTAGCGGTCAACAATGAGCAGTTCTTC. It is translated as CASGALAVNNEQFF.